The 14 T cell receptor beta chains listed next were all sequenced from one sample in a study of cytomegalovirus exposure and HLA in healthy donors. The study ran its PCR with 60 Vbeta and 13 Jbeta primers. The protocol was immunoSEQ multiplex PCR, while the TCRdb copy is restricted to in-frame clones and leaves out a portion. With some 46,000 clones in the sample, the ten largest clones hold under 2%. Material: PBMCs. The source of these receptors is a woman aged 25 to 45 in good health and CMV-seronegative.

This chain joins TRBV7-9 and TRBJ2-7, with 8 nucleotides matching TRBD2. Germline V gene sequence: CDR1 SEHNR, CDR2 FQNEAQ (reference sequence). Trimming cost V 6 bases and J 2 bases; bases outside gene matches: 6. This CDR3 region has 14 residues. DNA of the CDR3: TGTGCCAGCAGATCCGGGACTAGGACCTACGAGCAGTACTTC. This translates into CASRSGTRTYEQYF.

The J gene is TRBJ1-3, the V gene TRBV5-6, with D perhaps matching TRBD1 (6 bases). The CDR3 is made up of 13 amino acids. The V gene lost 4 bases and the J gene lost 4 bases, with 9 bases spanning the gap. The germline V gene encodes CDR1 SGHDT and CDR2 YYEEEE. CDR3 sequence: CASSPQGGNTIYF. In nucleotides, the CDR3 is TGTGCCAGCAGCCCCCAGGGGGGAAACACCATATATTTT.

The gene calls are TRBV6-1 and TRBJ2-1, with D unresolved. Germline values: CDR1 MNHNS, CDR2 SASEGT. V was trimmed by 2 bases and J by 12 bases, leaving 11 bases between them. This CDR3 is 12 amino acids long. The CDR3 DNA follows: TGTGCCAGCAGTGAACTGGGCTTCGGGCAGTTCTTC. Translated: CASSELGFGQFF.

J is TRBJ2-3 and V is TRBV5-1; D might be TRBD1 (6 bases). The ends were cut back, 4 bases at V and 6 bases at J, with 15 bases in the middle. The CDR3 spans 14 residues. Germline CDR1 SGHRS, CDR2 YFSETQ. The CDR3 DNA sequence: TGCGCCAGCAGCACGGACAGCCTTACCGATACGCAGTATTTT. Translated: CASSTDSLTDTQYF. Full variable domain (rest looked up from reference TRBV5-1 and TRBJ2-3): KAGVTQTPRYLIKTRGQQVTLSCSPISGHRSVSWYQQTPGQGLQFLFEYFSETQRNKGNFPGRFSGRQFSNSRSEMNVSTLELGDSALYLCASSTDSLTDTQYFGPGTRLTVL.

J is TRBJ1-1 and V is TRBV4-1, with D perhaps matching TRBD1 (6 bases). Per the germline V gene, CDR1 is MGHRA and CDR2 is YSYEKL. V dropped 4 bases and J dropped 3 bases, with 15 bases sitting between them. The length of the CDR3 is 15 residues. The CDR3 sequence: CASSRGPAGDTEAFF. The CDR3 DNA reads TGCGCCAGCAGCCGTGGGCCGGCAGGGGACACTGAAGCTTTCTTT.

The chain couples TRBV5-1 to TRBJ2-2; the D gene is possibly TRBD2 (5 bases). Germline CDR1 is SGHRS and CDR2 is YFSETQ. The CDR3 has 14 residues. V was trimmed by 7 bases and J by 7 bases, leaving 17 bases between them. The CDR3 sequence is CASSRDFGIGELFF. The DNA of the CDR3 is TGCGCCAGCTCAAGGGATTTCGGGATCGGGGAGCTGTTTTTT.

This rearrangement joins TRBV25-1 to TRBJ1-4; 7 bases are a match to TRBD1. The CDR3 is made up of 15 amino acids. Trimming took 0 bases from V and 8 from J; bases not matched to a gene: 6. The germline V gene encodes CDR1 MGHDK and CDR2 SYGVNS. The CDR3 region has the DNA TGTGCCAGCAGTGAATATGAGGGGGCTACGGAAAAACTGTTTTTT. Encoded protein: CASSEYEGATEKLFF.

This chain links TRBV27 with TRBJ1-1; 7 bases agree with TRBD1. The V segment lost 3 bases and the J segment 1 base; nucleotides outside the gene matches: 5. CDR1 and CDR2 from the germline V gene are MNHEY and SMNVEV (reference sequence). The CDR3 runs to 15 residues. As DNA, the CDR3 is TGTGCCAGCAGTTTCCCTGGACAGGCGAACACTGAAGCTTTCTTT. This sequence encodes CASSFPGQANTEAFF.

The rearrangement links TRBV6-1 to TRBJ1-1; D is unclear. Germline V gives CDR1 MNHNS, CDR2 SASEGT. The CDR3 is 15 amino acids. The ends were cut back, 4 bases at V and 4 bases at J, with 16 bases in the middle. As DNA, the CDR3 is TGTGCCAGCAGTGTAGGAGGGTGGGGTGGCACTGAAGCTTTCTTT. It codes for CASSVGGWGGTEAFF.

This chain links TRBV19 with TRBJ2-3; TRBD1 might be the D (6 bases). V gave up 5 bases and J gave up 0 bases, with 12 bases separating them. The CDR3 runs to 15 residues. Germline CDR1 LNHDA, CDR2 SQIVND (reference sequence). CDR3 protein: CASSPIGQSTDTQYF. The CDR3 coding sequence is TGTGCCAGTAGTCCCATTGGACAGAGCACAGATACGCAGTATTTT. Complete variable domain (other parts from reference TRBV19 and TRBJ2-3): DGGITQSPKYLFRKEGQNVTLSCEQNLNHDAMYWYRQDPGQGLRLIYYSQIVNDFQKGDIAEGYSVSREKKESFPLTVTSAQKNPTAFYLCASSPIGQSTDTQYFGPGTRLTVL.

The rearrangement joins TRBV2 to TRBJ1-4; 7 nucleotides agree with TRBD1. The V gene's germline CDR1 is SNHLY and CDR2 FYNNEI. Trimming at V came to 6 bases and at J to 8 bases, leaving 12 bases not matched to a gene. This CDR3 contains 15 residues. The CDR3 here is CASRGQLDRREKLFF. Written as DNA, the CDR3 is TGTGCCAGCAGGGGACAGCTCGACAGGCGGGAAAAACTGTTTTTT.

On this clone itself: This sample also contains other DNA sequences that code for the same CDR3. The gene calls are TRBV30 and TRBJ1-5; D is uncertain. Trimming cost V 8 bases and J 0 bases, with 11 bases left between them. Germline CDR1 reads GTSNPN; CDR2 reads SVGIG (reference sequence). The CDR3 spans 13 residues. CDR3 sequence: CALSLGSNQPQHF. For the CDR3, the DNA is TGTGCCCTCTCACTCGGTAGCAATCAGCCCCAGCATTTT.

The chain joins TRBV29-1 to TRBJ2-2, with 7 positions matching TRBD2. The CDR3 is 14 residues long. Trimming took 4 bases from V and 3 from J; bases not matched to a gene: 5. Per the germline V gene, CDR1 is SQVTM and CDR2 is ANQGSEA. The CDR3 nucleotides read TGCAGCGTTGGCTCAAGCGGGGACACCGGGGAGCTGTTTTTT. Amino acid sequence: CSVGSSGDTGELFF.

V is TRBV27 and J is TRBJ2-7; TRBD1 matches 7 bases. Germline trimming cut 8 bases from V and 3 bases from J; bases unmatched to any gene: 10. Germline lookup yields CDR1 MNHEY and CDR2 SMNVEV (reference sequence). CDR3 length: 14 amino acids. CDR3 residues: CASVSLQGSYEQYF. The CDR3 DNA sequence: TGTGCCAGCGTCAGCCTACAGGGGAGCTACGAGCAGTACTTC.